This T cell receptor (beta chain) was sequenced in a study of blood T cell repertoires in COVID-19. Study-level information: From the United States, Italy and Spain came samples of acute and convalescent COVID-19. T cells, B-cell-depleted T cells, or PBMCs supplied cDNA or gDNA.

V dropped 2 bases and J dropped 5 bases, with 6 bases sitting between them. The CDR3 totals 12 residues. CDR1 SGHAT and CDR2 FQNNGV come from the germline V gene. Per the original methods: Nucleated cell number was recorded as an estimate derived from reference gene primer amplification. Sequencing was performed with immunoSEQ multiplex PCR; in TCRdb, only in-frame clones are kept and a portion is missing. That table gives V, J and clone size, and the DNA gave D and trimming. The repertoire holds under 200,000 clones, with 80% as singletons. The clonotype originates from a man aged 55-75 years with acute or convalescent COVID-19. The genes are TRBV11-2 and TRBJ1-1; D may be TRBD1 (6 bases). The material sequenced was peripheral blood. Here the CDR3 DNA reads TGTGCCAGCAGCTTACAGGGGACTGAAGCTTTCTTT. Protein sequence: CASSLQGTEAFF.